Shown below are 28 T cell receptor beta chains from a single sample sequenced in a study of cytomegalovirus exposure and HLA in healthy donors. PCR used 60 Vbeta primers and 13 Jbeta primers. TCRdb's copy holds only in-frame clones and misses some; the assay was immunoSEQ multiplex PCR. In the table there are 130,000 to 150,000 clones, over 60% of which are singletons. The sequenced sample consisted of PBMCs. These receptor sequences come from a woman aged 25 to 39 in good health and CMV-seronegative.

The chain has TRBV11-2 and TRBJ2-5; 16 bases fit TRBD2. V was pared by 1 base and J by 5 bases, with 4 bases of the junction left unmatched. The CDR3 spans 17 residues. Germline V gene lookup returns CDR1 SGHAT and CDR2 FQNNGV. The CDR3 DNA reads as TGTGCCAGCAGCTTAGCTGGGGGACTAGCGGGGGGGGAGACCCAGTACTTC. It translates to CASSLAGGLAGGETQYF.

The chain has TRBV14 and TRBJ2-7; weak D call: TRBD2 (6 bases). CDR1 is SGHDN, CDR2 FVKESK, per germline. The CDR3 totals 15 residues. V lost 0 bases to trimming and J lost 3 bases, with 12 bases between them. In DNA, the CDR3 is TGTGCCAGCAGCCAAGACCGGGGAGGCATCTACGAGCAGTACTTC. It translates to CASSQDRGGIYEQYF.

The chain carries TRBV6-5 and TRBJ1-1; unclear D gene. Germline V gives CDR1 MNHEY, CDR2 SVGAGI. The CDR3 covers 15 residues. The V end was cut by 6 bases, the J end by 0 bases, with 14 bases between. This CDR3 is CASRMGGEVNTEAFF. In DNA, the CDR3 is TGTGCCAGCAGGATGGGTGGGGAGGTGAACACTGAAGCTTTCTTT.

The chain has TRBV30 and TRBJ2-6; 7 bases agree with TRBD1. The J segment lost 0 bases and the V segment lost 5 bases, leaving 7 bases of the junction unmatched. CDR1 GTSNPN and CDR2 SVGIG come from the germline V gene (reference sequence). The CDR3 is 16 residues long. The CDR3 nucleotides are TGTGCCTGGGACGGACAGGTCGCCTCTGGGGCCAACGTCCTGACTTTC. Translation gives CAWDGQVASGANVLTF. The whole variable domain, remainder taken from reference TRBV30 and TRBJ2-6, is SQTIHQWPATLVQPVGSPLSLECTVEGTSNPNLYWYRQAAGRGLQLLFYSVGIGQISSEVPQNLSASRPQDRQFILSSKKLLLSDSGFYLCAWDGQVASGANVLTFGAGSRLTVL.

J is TRBJ1-6 and V is TRBV10-3; 9 nucleotides align to TRBD1. Germline CDR1 ENHRY, CDR2 SYGVKD. Germline trimming cut 6 bases from V and 9 bases from J; bases unmatched to any gene: 12. The CDR3 covers 16 residues. CDR3 loop: CAISDDRGNFGSPLHF. For the CDR3, the DNA is TGTGCCATCAGCGATGACAGGGGGAATTTTGGTTCACCCCTCCACTTT.

This chain joins TRBV2 and TRBJ2-2; tentative D call: TRBD2 (5 bases). Trimming took 10 bases from V and 0 from J, leaving 12 bases between them. Germline V gene data show CDR1 as SNHLY and CDR2 as FYNNEI. The CDR3 consists of 14 residues. Here the CDR3 DNA reads TGTGCCAAAACCCGGGGTGCGAACACCGGGGAGCTGTTTTTT. It is translated as CAKTRGANTGELFF.

In this sample, this clone turned up once. This chain uses TRBV4-3 with TRBJ2-7, with D possibly matching TRBD2 (7 bases). Germline values: CDR1 LGHNA, CDR2 YSLEER. The V gene lost 1 base and the J gene lost 2 bases, with 12 bases spanning the gap. The CDR3 totals 15 residues. The CDR3, as DNA: TGCGCCAGCAGCCAAGGGGGGGGCGGGGCCTACGAGCAGTACTTC. This sequence encodes CASSQGGGGAYEQYF.

V is TRBV4-2 and J is TRBJ1-1; 8 positions agree with TRBD1. CDR3 length: 17 amino acids. J was trimmed by 0 bases and V by 0 bases; bases with no gene match: 6. The germline V gene has CDR1 LGHNA and CDR2 YNFKEQ. CDR3 sequence reads: CASSQDGQGSMNTEAFF. In DNA, the CDR3 is TGTGCCAGCAGCCAAGACGGACAGGGTAGTATGAACACTGAAGCTTTCTTT.

This clone was recorded only once. The rearrangement joins TRBV27 to TRBJ2-7; 7 bases map to TRBD1. CDR3 size: 13 residues. The V gene's germline CDR1 is MNHEY and CDR2 SMNVEV (reference sequence). Unmatched junction bases numbered 7, after V lost 5 bases and J lost 6 bases. The CDR3 region has the DNA TGTGCCAGCAGTGGCAGGGGGTCAAGCGAGCAGTACTTC. Its protein product is CASSGRGSSEQYF.

This clone was observed a few times. Written as DNA, the CDR3 is TGTGCCAGCAGCTTAGGACAGGGTGGAAACACCATATATTTT. The encoded protein is CASSLGQGGNTIYF. The J gene is TRBJ1-3, the V gene TRBV7-9; TRBD1 aligns across 7 bases. J gave up 3 bases and V 1 base, and 0 bases lay outside the gene matches. CDR1 is SEHNR and CDR2 is FQNEAQ in the germline V gene (reference sequence). This CDR3 region has 14 residues.

The V call is TRBV7-2, the J call TRBJ2-7, with 10 positions matching TRBD2. The V segment lost 6 bases and the J segment 5 bases; nucleotides outside the gene matches: 7. The CDR3 has 14 residues. Germline CDR1 and CDR2: SGHTA and FQGNSA. Written as DNA, the CDR3 is TGTGCCAGCAGACCAGCGGGGGGGCTCCACGAGCAGTACTTC. Encoded protein: CASRPAGGLHEQYF.

The chain links TRBV5-4 to TRBJ1-1; perhaps TRBD1 as D (5 bases). Germline V CDR1 and CDR2: SGHNT, YYREEE (reference sequence). V lost 5 bases to trimming and J lost 2 bases, with 16 bases between them. The CDR3 length is 15 residues. DNA for the CDR3: TGTGCCAGCAGTCGTGACAGTCGTTTTAACACTGAAGCTTTCTTT. Translated, it gives CASSRDSRFNTEAFF.

The chain has TRBV19 and TRBJ1-1; 8 bases line up with TRBD1. This CDR3 region has 16 residues. V was clipped by 9 bases and J by 0 bases; unmatched bases: 12. The germline gives CDR1 LNHDA, CDR2 SQIVND (reference sequence). CDR3 protein: CASTPTATGVNTEAFF. In DNA, the CDR3 is TGTGCCAGCACCCCAACGGCGACAGGGGTGAACACTGAAGCTTTCTTT.

The chain carries TRBV7-8 and TRBJ2-1, with D possibly matching TRBD2 (7 bases). Per germline, CDR1 SGHVS and CDR2 FQNEAQ. Trimming pared 6 bases from V and 9 bases from J, leaving 18 bases between. The CDR3 has 14 amino acids. The CDR3 sequence is CASRLRERGGEQFF. CDR3 nucleotide sequence: TGTGCCAGCAGATTGAGGGAGAGGGGGGGTGAGCAGTTCTTC.

This clone was counted a single time. The chain uses TRBV4-3 and TRBJ2-3; 10 nucleotides agree with TRBD1. J lost 3 bases, V lost 4 bases, and 7 bases had no gene match. From germline, CDR1 is LGHNA and CDR2 YSLEER. There are 16 residues in the CDR3. The CDR3 reads CASSLWSGQGTDTQYF. CDR3 in DNA: TGCGCCAGCAGCCTATGGTCGGGACAGGGGACAGATACGCAGTATTTT.

V is TRBV18 and J is TRBJ1-1, with TRBD1 as a possible D gene (5 bases). Trimming stripped 7 bases from V and 1 base from J, with 25 bases between. The germline V gene has CDR1 KGHSH and CDR2 LQKENI. The CDR3 is 18 residues long. The CDR3 region has the DNA TGTGCCAGCTGCTGGGACGGAGGGGTTTTTTTAGAGAACACTGAAGCTTTCTTT. This codes for CASCWDGGVFLENTEAFF.

The chain links TRBV5-6 to TRBJ2-7, with 8 bases that match TRBD1. Per the germline V gene, CDR1 is SGHDT and CDR2 is YYEEEE. The CDR3 has 13 residues. V shed 3 bases and J 7 bases; nucleotides not matched to a gene: 6. The CDR3 nucleotides read TGTGCCAGCAGCTCGGACAGGGAATTAGAGCAGTACTTC. It is translated as CASSSDRELEQYF. Full variable domain (remainder filled in from reference TRBV5-6 and TRBJ2-7): DAGVTQSPTHLIKTRGQQVTLRCSPKSGHDTVSWYQQALGQGPQFIFQYYEEEERQRGNFPDRFSGHQFPNYSSELNVNALLLGDSALYLCASSSDRELEQYFGPGTRLTVT.

This clone was picked up a small number of times. The chain has TRBV7-8 and TRBJ1-5; 7 bases map to TRBD1. Per germline, CDR1 SGHVS and CDR2 FQNEAQ. The CDR3 consists of 12 residues. Unmatched junction bases numbered 2, after V lost 5 bases and J lost 7 bases. CDR3 nucleotide sequence: TGTGCCAGCAGCACAGGGGAACAGCCCCAGCATTTT. Amino acid sequence: CASSTGEQPQHF.

The V gene is TRBV5-1, the J gene TRBJ2-3, with 10 positions matching TRBD2. The CDR3 is made up of 15 amino acids. V lost 6 bases and J lost 2; bases outside the gene matches: 6. In germline, CDR1 is SGHRS, CDR2 YFSETQ. CDR3 in DNA: TGCGCCAGCAAGGAGCGGGGGGGGACCACAGATACGCAGTATTTT. This codes for CASKERGGTTDTQYF.

This clone was detected a few times. The chain joins TRBV6-5 to TRBJ1-3; 8 nucleotides line up with TRBD1. Germline V gene sequence: CDR1 MNHEY, CDR2 SVGAGI. J gave up 8 bases and V 6 bases, and 6 bases lay outside the gene matches. The CDR3 extends over 13 amino acids. The CDR3 loop reads CASSLGQGHTIYF. CDR3 nucleotide sequence: TGTGCCAGCAGCCTCGGACAGGGTCACACCATATATTTT.

The J gene is TRBJ2-7, the V gene TRBV5-6; 7 bases are a match to TRBD2. The CDR3 has 15 amino acids. Germline CDR1 SGHDT, CDR2 YYEEEE. The J segment lost 2 bases and the V segment lost 0 bases, leaving 5 bases of the junction unmatched. For the CDR3, the DNA is TGTGCCAGCAGCTTGGTGGGGGGGTCGACCTACGAGCAGTACTTC. Translating it yields CASSLVGGSTYEQYF.

CDR3 nucleotides: TGTGCCAGCAGCGGGGCAACTAACTATGGCTACACCTTC. It specifies CASSGATNYGYTF. This chain connects TRBV9 to TRBJ1-2, with unresolved D. This CDR3 contains 13 residues. Germline lookup yields CDR1 SGDLS and CDR2 YYNGEE. Trimming took off 3 bases at V and 0 bases at J, with 6 bases between the two ends.

The rearrangement uses TRBV9 and TRBJ2-3, with 8 nucleotides matching TRBD2. Germline CDR1 is SGDLS and CDR2 is YYNGEE. The CDR3 length is 16 residues. V was pared by 4 bases and J by 2 bases, with 9 bases of the junction left unmatched. The CDR3 spells CASSWDSGINTDTQYF. The DNA for the CDR3 is TGTGCCAGCAGCTGGGATAGCGGGATTAACACAGATACGCAGTATTTT. Combining the CDR3 with reference TRBV9 and TRBJ2-3 gives the whole variable domain DSGVTQTPKHLITATGQRVTLRCSPRSGDLSVYWYQQSLDQGLQFLIQYYNGEERAKGNILERFSAQQFPDLHSELNLSSLELGDSALYFCASSWDSGINTDTQYFGPGTRLTVL.

The rearrangement joins TRBV27 to TRBJ2-2; weak D call: TRBD2 (6 bases). CDR1 MNHEY and CDR2 SMNVEV come from the germline V gene (reference sequence). V lost 4 bases and J 6 bases, leaving 9 bases between the germline ends. CDR3 length equals 13 residues. CDR3 bases: TGTGCCAGCAGTTCCGGACTACCCGGGGAGCTGTTTTTT. This sequence encodes CASSSGLPGELFF.

The J gene is TRBJ2-7, the V gene TRBV5-1, with D maybe TRBD1 (6 bases). The CDR3 is 15 residues long. CDR1 is SGHRS, CDR2 YFSETQ, per germline. V was trimmed by 4 bases and J by 3 bases, leaving 17 bases between them. The CDR3 sequence: CASSPAPTRGYEQYF. CDR3 DNA sequence: TGCGCCAGCAGCCCTGCCCCCACCAGGGGCTACGAGCAGTACTTC. The full variable domain, its missing parts supplied by reference TRBV5-1 and TRBJ2-7, is KAGVTQTPRYLIKTRGQQVTLSCSPISGHRSVSWYQQTPGQGLQFLFEYFSETQRNKGNFPGRFSGRQFSNSRSEMNVSTLELGDSALYLCASSPAPTRGYEQYFGPGTRLTVT.

The genes are TRBV16 and TRBJ2-7, with D unresolved. The CDR3 is 12 amino acids. Germline values: CDR1 KGHSY, CDR2 FQNENV. V was shortened by 6 bases and J by 3 bases, with 9 bases between the two germline ends. CDR3 bases: TGTGCCAGCAGTTCGTCCCGCTACGAGCAGTACTTC. It yields the protein CASSSSRYEQYF. The full variable domain, completed using reference TRBV16 and TRBJ2-7, is GEEVAQTPKHLVRGEGQKAKLYCAPIKGHSYVFWYQQVLKNEFKFLISFQNENVFDETGMPKERFSAKCLPNSPCSLEIQATKLEDSAVYFCASSSSRYEQYFGPGTRLTVT.

The chain recombines TRBV19 with TRBJ1-2; 8 bases match TRBD1. This CDR3 has 13 residues. CDR1 LNHDA and CDR2 SQIVND come from the germline V gene (reference sequence). V dropped 5 bases and J dropped 2; count of bases not matched to a gene: 1. The chain's CDR3 is CASSRQGNYGYTF. In DNA form, the CDR3 reads TGTGCCAGTAGTCGACAGGGGAACTATGGCTACACCTTC.

This clone turned up a few times. The J gene is TRBJ2-7, the V gene TRBV5-1; D unresolved. Looked up from germline, CDR1 is SGHRS and CDR2 is YFSETQ. This CDR3 region has 14 residues. V lost 2 bases, J lost 2 bases, and 11 bases lay in between. The CDR3 sequence is CASSFAGWTYEQYF. The CDR3 DNA reads as TGCGCCAGCAGCTTTGCCGGGTGGACCTACGAGCAGTACTTC.